The rows below give T cell receptor beta chains drawn from one sample of a study of OX40 agonist ivuxolimab in advanced cancers. Data came from immunoSEQ multiplex PCR; TCRdb stores just in-frame clones and leaves some out. This sample has tens of thousands of clones, with around 90% found just once. The sample here was CD4+ or CD8+ T cells sorted from blood, taken in a trial of the OX40 agonist ivuxolimab. The source of these receptors is an adult with an advanced solid tumor such as melanoma, head and neck, liver or kidney cancer. Each CDR3 is given with its conserved first and last residue. The D gene is left open where the match is weak. Expanded clones are given a class, and other clones once, few, many or no size at all.

size,D,V,J,DNA,CDR3
-,-,TRBV7-9,TRBJ2-6,TGTGCCAGCAGCTCCTACTCTGGGGCCAACGTCCTGACTTTC,CASSSYSGANVLTF
-,TRBD1,TRBV6-6,TRBJ2-7,TGTGCCACTGAGACAGGGACGAGCTCCTACGAGCAGTACTTC,CATETGTSSYEQYF
-,-,TRBV12-2,TRBJ1-1,TGTGCAAGTCGCTTAATCTCGGGTGGGCCGGGGACTGAAGCTTTCTTT,CASRLISGGPGTEAFF
-,-,TRBV9,TRBJ2-3,TGTGCCAGCACCCGGACGAGCACAGATACGCAGTATTTT,CASTRTSTDTQYF
-,TRBD2,TRBV5-1,TRBJ2-7,TGCGCCAGCAGCACGTCCGGGACTAGCGATCGCCCACGATCCTACGAGCAGTACTTC,CASSTSGTSDRPRSYEQYF
-,-,TRBV28,TRBJ2-3,TGTGCCAGCCGCATGGGGTCCACAGATACGCAGTATTTT,CASRMGSTDTQYF
-,-,TRBV20-1,TRBJ2-5,TGCAGTGCTAGCCTCCTGGAGACCCAGTACTTC,CSASLLETQYF
-,-,TRBV21-1,TRBJ2-5,TGTGCCCGCTCCGGGACTAGGACGCAAGAGACCCAGTACTTC,CARSGTRTQETQYF
-,TRBD1,TRBV28,TRBJ2-7,TGTGCCAGCAGTTATGGGGACAGAACCTACGAGCAGTACTTC,CASSYGDRTYEQYF
-,TRBD2,TRBV7-3,TRBJ2-1,TGTGCCAGCAGCCCTCGGGGGGGCGGGAGGAGGAATGAGCAGTTCTTC,CASSPRGGGRRNEQFF
-,TRBD2,TRBV2,TRBJ2-5,TGTGCCAGCAGTGAAATAGCGGGAGGGGGAGAGACCCAGTACTTC,CASSEIAGGGETQYF
-,-,TRBV7-2,TRBJ1-4,TGTGCCAGCAGCCCTCCCGGCGAAAAACTGTTTTTT,CASSPPGEKLFF
-,TRBD1,TRBV2,TRBJ1-1,TGTGCCAGCAATCGGGACAGGGGCGCTGAAGCTTTCTTT,CASNRDRGAEAFF
once,-,TRBV5-1,TRBJ2-7,TGCGCCAGCAGCTTTGGACAGACCTACGAGCAGTACTTC,CASSFGQTYEQYF
once,TRBD1,TRBV4-2,TRBJ2-1,TGTGCCAGCAGCCAGGCCGGGACAGTTGAAAATGAGCAGTTCTTC,CASSQAGTVENEQFF
-,TRBD2,TRBV30,TRBJ2-7,TGTGCCTGGAGAGGGGGGCTAGCGGGATCCTACGAGCAGTACTTC,CAWRGGLAGSYEQYF
-,TRBD1,TRBV6-5,TRBJ2-2,TGTGCCAGCAGGGGACAGGGGGCCGCCACCGGGGAGCTGTTTTTT,CASRGQGAATGELFF
-,TRBD1,TRBV5-1,TRBJ2-7,TGCGCCAGCACCCTAGACAGGGCGGATTATGGGCAGTACTTC,CASTLDRADYGQYF
few,TRBD1,TRBV28,TRBJ1-5,TGTGCCAGCAGCACAGGGGGAGCCTATAGCAATCAGCCCCAGCATTTT,CASSTGGAYSNQPQHF
-,TRBD2,TRBV11-3,TRBJ2-2,TGTGCCAGCAGCTTACAACCGACTAGCGCTAACACCGGGGAGCTGTTTTTT,CASSLQPTSANTGELFF
once,TRBD1,TRBV18,TRBJ2-2,TGTGCCAGCTCATCTCGACAGGGCGGCGGGGAGCTGTTTTTT,CASSSRQGGGELFF
-,-,TRBV7-6,TRBJ2-1,TGTGCCAGCACTATGGGGAATGAGCAGTTCTTC,CASTMGNEQFF
once,-,TRBV5-6,TRBJ2-7,TGTGCCAGCAGCTTTCTTGGGGCTGCCTACGAGCAGTACTTC,CASSFLGAAYEQYF
-,-,TRBV7-3,TRBJ2-1,TGTGCCAGCAGCCCCCCAGGAGGGAGAAATGAGCAGTTCTTC,CASSPPGGRNEQFF
-,-,TRBV5-1,TRBJ2-7,TGCGCCAGCAAGGCGGGCTCGGGCGGCAACGAGCAGTACTTC,CASKAGSGGNEQYF
-,TRBD2,TRBV9,TRBJ2-1,TGTGCCAGCAGCCTGATGCCCGGGACTAGCGGGAGGGGGAATGAGCAGTTCTTC,CASSLMPGTSGRGNEQFF
-,-,TRBV14,TRBJ1-5,TGTGCCAGCAGCCAAACAGGGCTAGGCAATCAGCCCCAGCATTTT,CASSQTGLGNQPQHF
-,-,TRBV6-6,TRBJ1-6,TGTGCCAGCAGTTTACAGAACAAGTCACCCCTCCACTTT,CASSLQNKSPLHF
-,-,TRBV5-4,TRBJ2-1,TGTGCCAGCAGCACCTACCGACAGCACTCCTACAATGAGCAGTTCTTC,CASSTYRQHSYNEQFF
-,-,TRBV7-9,TRBJ2-3,TGTGCCAGCAGCCCCGCGGGTGGCACAGATACGCAGTATTTT,CASSPAGGTDTQYF
-,-,TRBV7-2,TRBJ2-5,TGTGCCAGCAGCTTAGAAGTGGGAGGAGGGACCCAGTACTTC,CASSLEVGGGTQYF
-,-,TRBV9,TRBJ2-7,TGTGCCAGCAGCAGAGGGGACTACGAGCAGTACTTC,CASSRGDYEQYF
-,-,TRBV15,TRBJ1-1,TGTGCCACCAGCAGAGCCGTCGGCATGAACACTGAAGCTTTCTTT,CATSRAVGMNTEAFF
-,-,TRBV20-1,TRBJ2-5,TGCAGTGCTTTCTGGGACCGGGCCCAGTACTTC,CSAFWDRAQYF
-,-,TRBV2,TRBJ2-2,TGTGCCAGCAGTTTCCACAGGGACACCGGGGAGCTGTTTTTT,CASSFHRDTGELFF
-,-,TRBV27,TRBJ1-4,TGTGCCAGCAGCAGCCTTGCAACTAATGAAAAACTGTTTTTT,CASSSLATNEKLFF